This TCR beta chain was obtained from a study of cytomegalovirus exposure and HLA in healthy donors. The study's findings and limits: A classifier reportedly called cytomegalovirus status with high sensitivity and specificity.

In regard to this clone: Its antigen is unidentified.

Regarding donors, all were healthy bone marrow donors. The study sampled nominally healthy donors, though unrecorded immune exposures were likely. Researchers ran the PCR with 60 Vbeta and 13 Jbeta primers. Sequencing was performed with immunoSEQ multiplex PCR; in TCRdb, only in-frame clones are kept and a portion is missing. The data hold approximately 44,000 clones, with roughly 90% observed a single time. This CDR3 is 14 amino acids long. Per the germline V gene, CDR1 is LNHDA and CDR2 is SQIVND (reference sequence). Trimming removed 7 bases from V and 2 bases from J; junction bases left unmatched: 5.

The sample was PBMCs. The chain carries TRBV19 and TRBJ1-5; 7 nucleotides align to TRBD1. The receptor was derived from a woman aged 40 to 49 in good health and CMV-seropositive. CDR3: CASNRGMGNQPQHF. The DNA for the CDR3 is TGTGCCAGTAACAGGGGAATGGGCAATCAGCCCCAGCATTTT.